The source of this T cell receptor (beta chain) is a study of T cells after yellow fever vaccination. The table lists this clonotype with a few counts. No antigen is known for it. Findings and caveats of the study: Post-booster repertoires again held most primary-vaccination clones (approximately 96% CD4, approximately 90% CD8).

Each CDR3 protein gets one entry after TCRdb re-called the 5' RACE reads with MiXCR. Of approximately 93,000 distinct CDR3 sequences listed, around 5.8% are singletons. Trimming cost V 5 bases and J 3 bases, with 13 bases left between them. Germline CDR1 and CDR2: SEHNR and FQNEAQ (reference sequence). The CDR3 runs to 14 residues. The rearrangement joins TRBV7-9 to TRBJ1-1; weak D call: TRBD1 (6 bases). Sequencing was performed on CD8+ T cells sorted from PBMCs, taken 10 days after the yellow fever booster vaccination. The clonotype was recovered from a man younger than 30 who received the YFV17D yellow fever vaccine. The CDR3 reads CASSQRGVDTEAFF. The CDR3 DNA is TGTGCCAGCAGCCAGAGGGGGGTTGACACTGAAGCTTTCTTT.